This T cell receptor beta chain stems from a study of graft-versus-host responses after intestinal transplantation. Across the whole study: Among the recipients, all got anti-thymocyte globulin induction and then tacrolimus and steroids for about 3 years. Study-wide results and limits: When patients had graft-donor T cell macrochimerism, their allografts held high graft-versus-host to host-versus-graft clonal ratios. Association was observed between peak circulating GvH clone levels and early post-transplant HvG declines. GvH clones were identified in recipient marrow, with some first appearing in ileum or blood.

Repertoires were generated with immunoSEQ multiplex PCR, while TCRdb's copy carries only in-frame clones and drops some. The repertoire has around 100,000 clones, 91% of them found once; the top ten carry 0.15% to 0.2%. The germline gives CDR1 LNHDA, CDR2 SQIVND (reference sequence). J was trimmed by 2 bases and V by 6 bases; bases with no gene match: 5. CDR3 length: 14 residues. A word on this clone: Antigen: not known.

The input for sequencing was unstimulated CD4+ T cells sorted from spleen or lymph node cells, taken before transplant. The receptor was derived from a human donor who was the organ donor for an intestinal transplant. The rearrangement links TRBV19 to TRBJ2-7, with 9 bases that match TRBD1. The CDR3 nucleotides read TGTGCCAGTAGAATCACAGGGGGCGCCTACGAGCAGTACTTC. Translating gives CASRITGGAYEQYF.